This T cell receptor beta chain was retrieved from a study of blood T cell repertoires in COVID-19 (dated by TCRdb to the early 2020s). With regard to the full study: Samples covering the acute and convalescent phases of COVID-19 were provided by collaborators in the United States, Italy and Spain. HLA class I and class II types, where available, came from metadata supplied by the sample provider rather than from assay-based typing. The sample metadata nearly always contained a de-identified subject ID, COVID-19 status, age in years and sex. A freely available public database, intended as a resource for researchers studying the immune response to SARS-CoV-2, is where the repertoires were released. The material from the prospective study consisted of cDNA or gDNA derived from T cells, B-cell-depleted T cells, or PBMCs. The samples were drawn from the first 160 participants of the ongoing ImmuneRACE study and from over 950 subjects provided by 6 global collaborators. Deeply sampled blood TCRbeta repertoires from subjects exposed to, actively infected with, or recovered from COVID-19 were included in the dataset.

Trimming takes 4 bases off V and 8 bases off J; junction bases not matched to a gene: 19. From the cysteine through the phenylalanine, the CDR3 covers 17 amino acids. Only the CDR3 DNA stays, 51 bases, in frame from base 1. CDR1 and CDR2 are drawn from the germline V gene: SGHAT, FQNNGV. The investigation overall reported the following: Clinical and demographic metadata were provided uncurated, with the amount varying by source and participant.

In the prospective study, participants were about 18 to 100 years old, resided in about two dozen geographic areas of the United States, and were enrolled through a virtual design. Cohort assignment in the prospective study relied on participant-reported clinical history from a screening survey and a study questionnaire. In the prospective study, whole blood, serum and a nasopharyngeal or oropharyngeal swab were collected from each participant by mobile phlebotomists. Over an approximately 2-month period, participants in the prospective study had the option of providing additional blood draws and questionnaires. Before DNA extraction, blood samples from the prospective study were shipped at room temperature or frozen. TCRbeta CDR3 regions were amplified from genomic DNA by means of the immunoSEQ Assay, a bias-controlled multiplex PCR. For the original study's pipeline: Nucleated cell counts per sample were estimated from amplification of reference gene primers within the assay. To quantify the absolute abundance of each unique TCRbeta CDR3 rearrangement, sequence reads were collapsed and filtered. Productive Simpson clonality was computed per sample as the square root of Simpson's diversity index over productive rearrangements. TCRdb's version of the immuneACCESS table is confined to in-frame rearrangements and falls short of the full clone set. An unresolved V gene accounts for under half of the shortfall where checked; the remainder is of unknown origin. V and J calls and clone size are given by that table; D and trimming were obtained from the DNA. The sample table holds roughly 250,000 clones, of which around 90% were seen once. 6% to 7% of the sample goes to the ten largest clones.

This clone has a single count. It has no known antigen specificity. The record has no base qualities; no much larger clone is one base away. The receptor comes from a woman in her 30s with acute COVID-19. Material for sequencing was PBMCs or T cells enriched from blood (not recorded which). The chain is made from TRBV11-2 and TRBJ1-2, with 7 middle bases fitting TRBD1. The nucleotides are TGTGCCAGCAGCTCCGGGACAGATCCTAACGCATATAGGGGCTACACCTTC. This sequence encodes CASSSGTDPNAYRGYTF. When the CDR3 is completed using the reference TRBV11-2 and TRBJ1-2 genes on either side, the full variable domain is EAGVAQSPRYKIIEKRQSVAFWCNPISGHATLYWYQQILGQGPKLLIQFQNNGVVDDSQLPKDRFSAERLKGVDSTLKIQPAKLEDSAVYLCASSSGTDPNAYRGYTFGSGTRLTVV.